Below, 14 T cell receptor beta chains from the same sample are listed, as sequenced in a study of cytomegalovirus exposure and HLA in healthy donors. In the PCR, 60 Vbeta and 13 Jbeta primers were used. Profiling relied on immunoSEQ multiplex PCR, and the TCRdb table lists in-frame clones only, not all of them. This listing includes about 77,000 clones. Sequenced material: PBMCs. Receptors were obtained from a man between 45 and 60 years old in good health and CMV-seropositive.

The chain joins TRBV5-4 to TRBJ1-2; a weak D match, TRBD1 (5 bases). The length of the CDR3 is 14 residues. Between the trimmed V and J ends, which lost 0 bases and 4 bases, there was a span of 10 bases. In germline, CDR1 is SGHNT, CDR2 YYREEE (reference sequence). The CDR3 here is CASSLGATVYGYTF. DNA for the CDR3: TGTGCCAGCAGCTTGGGGGCGACAGTCTATGGCTACACCTTC. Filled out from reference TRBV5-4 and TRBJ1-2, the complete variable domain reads ETGVTQSPTHLIKTRGQQVTLRCSSQSGHNTVSWYQQALGQGPQFIFQYYREEENGRGNFPPRFSGLQFPNYSSELNVNALELDDSALYLCASSLGATVYGYTFGSGTRLTVV.

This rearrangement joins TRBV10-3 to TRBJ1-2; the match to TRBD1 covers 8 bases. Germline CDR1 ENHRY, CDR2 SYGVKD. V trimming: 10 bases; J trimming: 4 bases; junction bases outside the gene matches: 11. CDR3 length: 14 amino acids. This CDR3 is CATSQGDQGYGYTF. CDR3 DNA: TGTGCCACGTCACAGGGGGACCAGGGCTATGGCTACACCTTC.

This CDR3 reads CASSFGQVNSPLHF. The CDR3 DNA reads as TGTGCCAGCAGCTTCGGACAGGTTAATTCACCCCTCCACTTT. This chain uses TRBV11-2 with TRBJ1-6; 7 nucleotides agree with TRBD1. Losses at the gene ends were 3 bases for V and 6 bases for J; bases not matched to a gene: 2. This CDR3 contains 14 residues. Germline values: CDR1 SGHAT, CDR2 FQNNGV.

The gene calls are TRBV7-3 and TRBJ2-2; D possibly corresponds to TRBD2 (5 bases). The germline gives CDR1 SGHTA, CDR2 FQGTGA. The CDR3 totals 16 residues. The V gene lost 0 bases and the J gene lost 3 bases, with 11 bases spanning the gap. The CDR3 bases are TGTGCCAGCAGCTTAACTGGCGGTAGCGACACCGGGGAGCTGTTTTTT. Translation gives CASSLTGGSDTGELFF.

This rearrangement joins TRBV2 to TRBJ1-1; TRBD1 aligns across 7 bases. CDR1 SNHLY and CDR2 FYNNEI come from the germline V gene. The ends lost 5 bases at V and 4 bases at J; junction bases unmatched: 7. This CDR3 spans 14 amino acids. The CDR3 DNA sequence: TGTGCCAGCAGTTCCGACAGGGTTGTCACTGAAGCTTTCTTT. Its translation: CASSSDRVVTEAFF. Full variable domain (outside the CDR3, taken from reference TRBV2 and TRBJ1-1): EPEVTQTPSHQVTQMGQEVILRCVPISNHLYFYWYRQILGQKVEFLVSFYNNEISEKSEIFDDQFSVERPDGSNFTLKIRSTKLEDSAMYFCASSSDRVVTEAFFGQGTRLTVV.

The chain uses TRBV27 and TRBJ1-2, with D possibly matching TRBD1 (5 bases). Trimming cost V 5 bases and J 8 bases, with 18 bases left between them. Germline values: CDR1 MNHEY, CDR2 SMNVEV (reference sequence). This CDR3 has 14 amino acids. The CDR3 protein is CASSRTPGTLGYTF. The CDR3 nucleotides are TGTGCCAGCAGTCGGACCCCAGGGACTCTGGGCTACACCTTC.

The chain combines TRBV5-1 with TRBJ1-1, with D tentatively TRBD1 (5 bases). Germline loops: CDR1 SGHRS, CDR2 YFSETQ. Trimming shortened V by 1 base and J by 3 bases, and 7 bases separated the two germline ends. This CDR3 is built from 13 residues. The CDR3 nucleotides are TGCGCCAGCAGCTTGTGGACATACACTGAAGCTTTCTTT. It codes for CASSLWTYTEAFF. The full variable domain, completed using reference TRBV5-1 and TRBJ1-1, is KAGVTQTPRYLIKTRGQQVTLSCSPISGHRSVSWYQQTPGQGLQFLFEYFSETQRNKGNFPGRFSGRQFSNSRSEMNVSTLELGDSALYLCASSLWTYTEAFFGQGTRLTVV.

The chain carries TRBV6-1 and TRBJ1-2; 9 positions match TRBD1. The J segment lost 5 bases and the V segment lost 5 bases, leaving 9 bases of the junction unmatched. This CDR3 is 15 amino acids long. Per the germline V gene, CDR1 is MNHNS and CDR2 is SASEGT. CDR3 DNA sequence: TGTGCCAGCAGTCACGGGACAGGGAGCTTTTATGGCTACACCTTC. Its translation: CASSHGTGSFYGYTF.

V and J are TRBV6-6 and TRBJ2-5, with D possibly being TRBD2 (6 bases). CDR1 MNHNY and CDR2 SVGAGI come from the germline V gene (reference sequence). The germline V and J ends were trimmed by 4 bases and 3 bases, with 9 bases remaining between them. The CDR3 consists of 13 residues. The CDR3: CASSLGLEETQYF. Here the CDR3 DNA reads TGTGCCAGCAGTTTGGGACTCGAAGAGACCCAGTACTTC.

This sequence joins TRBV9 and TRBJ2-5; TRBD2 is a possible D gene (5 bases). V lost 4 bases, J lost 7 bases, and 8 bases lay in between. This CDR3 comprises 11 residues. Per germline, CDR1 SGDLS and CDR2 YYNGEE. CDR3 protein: CASSKSGTQYF. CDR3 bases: TGTGCCAGCAGCAAAAGCGGGACCCAGTACTTC. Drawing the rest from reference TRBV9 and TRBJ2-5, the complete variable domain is DSGVTQTPKHLITATGQRVTLRCSPRSGDLSVYWYQQSLDQGLQFLIQYYNGEERAKGNILERFSAQQFPDLHSELNLSSLELGDSALYFCASSKSGTQYFGPGTRLLVL.

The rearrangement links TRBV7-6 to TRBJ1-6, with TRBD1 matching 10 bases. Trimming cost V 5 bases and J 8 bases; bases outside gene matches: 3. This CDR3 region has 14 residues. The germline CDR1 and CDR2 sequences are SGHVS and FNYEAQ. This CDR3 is CASSQTGGDSPLHF. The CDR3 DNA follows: TGTGCCAGCAGCCAGACAGGGGGCGATTCACCCCTCCACTTT.

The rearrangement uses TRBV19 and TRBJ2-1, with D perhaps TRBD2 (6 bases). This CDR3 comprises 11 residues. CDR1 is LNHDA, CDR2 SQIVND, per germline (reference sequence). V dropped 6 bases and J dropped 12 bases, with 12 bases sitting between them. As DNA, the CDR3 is TGTGCCAGTAGCGGAGCGGGCCCGCAGTTCTTC. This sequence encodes CASSGAGPQFF.

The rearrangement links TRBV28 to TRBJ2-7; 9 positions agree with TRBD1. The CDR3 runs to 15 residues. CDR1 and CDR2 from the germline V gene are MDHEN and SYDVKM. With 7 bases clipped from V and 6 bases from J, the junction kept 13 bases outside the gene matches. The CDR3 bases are TGTGCCAGCATCAAACCGGGACAGGGTCCCCTCGAGCAGTACTTC. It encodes CASIKPGQGPLEQYF.

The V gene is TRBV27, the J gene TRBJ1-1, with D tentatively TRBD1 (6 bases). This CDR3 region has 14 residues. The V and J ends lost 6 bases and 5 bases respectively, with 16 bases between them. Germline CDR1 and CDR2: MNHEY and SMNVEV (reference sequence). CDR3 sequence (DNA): TGTGCCAGCAGACCCAGGGGAGGGTGGACTGAAGCTTTCTTT. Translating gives CASRPRGGWTEAFF.